This TCR beta chain appears in the sequencing data of a study of shared clonotypes between healthy human individuals. Across the whole study: Three plates were used per donor for CD4 naive, three for CD4 memory, two for CD8 naive and one for CD8 memory.

TCRdb's copy holds only in-frame clones and misses some; the assay was immunoSEQ multiplex PCR. This sample has millions of clones; approximately 94% occur once, and the top ten carry 1.5% to 2%. The study's findings and limits: Generally, naive subsets (rather than memory subsets) showed larger estimated richness. The sole specimen, blood, was sampled, and tissue repertoires likely differ.

V lost 4 bases, J lost 0 bases, and 5 bases stayed unmatched. This CDR3 comprises 18 residues. CDR1 is SGDLS and CDR2 is YYNGEE in the germline V gene. Naive CD8 populations comprised CD45RO-negative cells positively selected for CCR7, excluding terminally differentiated effector memory CD45RA+ cells. This clone was detected once. What it binds is unknown. The chain carries TRBV9 and TRBJ2-2, with 14 bases matching TRBD2. The origin of this receptor is a man younger than 35 in good health. Some clones in this sample may be carry-over from other donors' samples. Sequenced input: naive CD8+ T cells from PBMCs. CDR3 in DNA: TGTGCCAGCAGCTTCGGGACTAGCGGGAGCGCGAACACCGGGGAGCTGTTTTTT. Protein sequence: CASSFGTSGSANTGELFF.